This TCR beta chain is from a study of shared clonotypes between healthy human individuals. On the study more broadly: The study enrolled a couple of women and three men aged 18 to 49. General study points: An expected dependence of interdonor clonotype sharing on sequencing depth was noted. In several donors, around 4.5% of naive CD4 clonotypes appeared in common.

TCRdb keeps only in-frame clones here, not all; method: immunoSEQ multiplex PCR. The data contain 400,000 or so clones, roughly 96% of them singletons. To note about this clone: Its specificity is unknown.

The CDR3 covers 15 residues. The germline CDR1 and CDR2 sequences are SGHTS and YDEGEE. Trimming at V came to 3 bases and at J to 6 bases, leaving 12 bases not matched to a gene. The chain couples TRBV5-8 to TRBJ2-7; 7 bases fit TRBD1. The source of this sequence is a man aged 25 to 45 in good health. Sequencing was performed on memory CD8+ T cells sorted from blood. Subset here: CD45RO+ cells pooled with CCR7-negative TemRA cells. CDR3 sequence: CASSYQTGTEFEQYF. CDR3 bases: TGTGCCAGCAGCTATCAAACCGGGACAGAGTTCGAGCAGTACTTC.